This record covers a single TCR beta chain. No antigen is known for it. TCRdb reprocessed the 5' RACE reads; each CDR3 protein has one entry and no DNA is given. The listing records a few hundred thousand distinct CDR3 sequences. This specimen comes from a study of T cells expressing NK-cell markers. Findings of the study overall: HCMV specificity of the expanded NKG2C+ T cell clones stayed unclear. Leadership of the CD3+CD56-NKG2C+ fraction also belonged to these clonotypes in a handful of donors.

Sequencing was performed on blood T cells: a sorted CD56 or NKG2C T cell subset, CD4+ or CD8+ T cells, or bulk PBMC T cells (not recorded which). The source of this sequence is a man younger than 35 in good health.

CDR3 sequence reads: CSVGQDRVYNEQFF. The chain couples TRBV29-1 to TRBJ2-1; checking the TCRdb D call of TRBD1 is not possible without DNA. CDR1 is SQVTM and CDR2 is ANQGSEA in the germline V gene. The CDR3 is made up of 14 amino acids.